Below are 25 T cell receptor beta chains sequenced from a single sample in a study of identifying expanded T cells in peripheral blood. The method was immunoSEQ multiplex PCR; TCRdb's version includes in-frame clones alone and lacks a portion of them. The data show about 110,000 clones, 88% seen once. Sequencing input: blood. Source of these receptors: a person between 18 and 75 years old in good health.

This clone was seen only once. The CDR3 region is CASSPSTRVGYEQYF. The CDR3 nucleotides are TGTGCCAGCTCACCATCTACGAGGGTTGGGTACGAGCAGTACTTC. The rearrangement joins TRBV18 to TRBJ2-7; D possibly corresponds to TRBD2 (5 bases). In germline, CDR1 is KGHSH, CDR2 LQKENI. Trimming cost V 2 bases and J 4 bases, with 15 bases left between them. The CDR3 totals 15 residues.

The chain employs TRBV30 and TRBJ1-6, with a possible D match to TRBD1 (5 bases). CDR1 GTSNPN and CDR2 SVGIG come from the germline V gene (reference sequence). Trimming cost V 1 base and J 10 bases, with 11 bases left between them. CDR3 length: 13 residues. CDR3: CAWSAQGGSPLHF. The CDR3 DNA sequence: TGTGCCTGGAGTGCCCAGGGAGGGTCACCCCTCCACTTT.

This chain's CDR3 is CAWLQGAYTEAFF. The CDR3, as DNA: TGTGCCTGGCTTCAGGGGGCGTACACTGAAGCTTTCTTT. This rearrangement joins TRBV30 to TRBJ1-1, with 8 positions matching TRBD1. This CDR3 contains 13 residues. The J segment lost 3 bases and the V segment lost 5 bases, leaving 5 bases of the junction unmatched. CDR1 is GTSNPN, CDR2 SVGIG, per germline (reference sequence).

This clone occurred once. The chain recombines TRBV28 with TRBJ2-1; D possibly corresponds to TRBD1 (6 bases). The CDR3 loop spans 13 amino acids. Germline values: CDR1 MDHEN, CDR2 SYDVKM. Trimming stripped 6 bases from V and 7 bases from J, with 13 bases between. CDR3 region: CASRESDRNEQFF. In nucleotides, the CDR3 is TGTGCCAGCAGAGAATCCGACAGGAATGAGCAGTTCTTC.

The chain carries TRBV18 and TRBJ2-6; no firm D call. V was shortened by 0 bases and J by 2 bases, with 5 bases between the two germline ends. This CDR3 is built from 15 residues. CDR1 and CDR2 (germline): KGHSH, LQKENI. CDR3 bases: TGTGCCAGCTCACCACCGATAACTGGGGCCAACGTCCTGACTTTC. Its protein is CASSPPITGANVLTF.

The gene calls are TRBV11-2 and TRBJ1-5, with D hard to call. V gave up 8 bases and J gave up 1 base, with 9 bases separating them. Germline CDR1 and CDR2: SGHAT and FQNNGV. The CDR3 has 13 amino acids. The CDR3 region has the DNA TGTGCCAGCTCACCCACCAGCAATCAGCCCCAGCATTTT. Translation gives CASSPTSNQPQHF.

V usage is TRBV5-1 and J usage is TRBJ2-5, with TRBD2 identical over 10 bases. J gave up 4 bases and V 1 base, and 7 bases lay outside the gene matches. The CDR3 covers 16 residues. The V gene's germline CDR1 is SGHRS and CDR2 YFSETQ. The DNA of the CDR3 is TGCGCCAGCAGCTTGCCGGAGCGGGAGGGCCGAGAGACCCAGTACTTC. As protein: CASSLPEREGRETQYF.

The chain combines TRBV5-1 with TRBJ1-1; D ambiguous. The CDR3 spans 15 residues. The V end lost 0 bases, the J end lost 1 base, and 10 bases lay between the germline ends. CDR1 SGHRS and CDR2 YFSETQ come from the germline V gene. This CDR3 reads CASSLVAAPNTEAFF. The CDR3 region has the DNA TGCGCCAGCAGCTTGGTAGCGGCCCCGAACACTGAAGCTTTCTTT.

The CDR3 reads CATGGEGPQHF. Here the CDR3 DNA reads TGTGCCACAGGGGGCGAGGGGCCCCAGCATTTT. The chain has TRBV10-3 and TRBJ1-5, with TRBD1 identical over 8 bases. This CDR3 has 11 residues. The germline gives CDR1 ENHRY, CDR2 SYGVKD. The ends lost 10 bases at V and 9 bases at J; junction bases unmatched: 5.

In nucleotides, the CDR3 is TGTGCCAGCAGCCGAGACAGTAACTCCTACGAGCAGTACTTC. Encoded protein: CASSRDSNSYEQYF. The chain couples TRBV7-2 to TRBJ2-7, with D maybe TRBD1 (5 bases). The CDR3 is made up of 14 amino acids. The V and J ends lost 5 bases and 0 bases respectively, with 11 bases between them. Germline V gene lookup returns CDR1 SGHTA and CDR2 FQGNSA.

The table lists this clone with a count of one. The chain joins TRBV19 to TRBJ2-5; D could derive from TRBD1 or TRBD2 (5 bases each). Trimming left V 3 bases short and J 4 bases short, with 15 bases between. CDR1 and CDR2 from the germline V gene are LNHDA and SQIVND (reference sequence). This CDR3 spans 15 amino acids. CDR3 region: CASSMGLGVVETQYF. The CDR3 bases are TGTGCCAGTAGTATGGGTTTGGGGGTCGTAGAGACCCAGTACTTC.

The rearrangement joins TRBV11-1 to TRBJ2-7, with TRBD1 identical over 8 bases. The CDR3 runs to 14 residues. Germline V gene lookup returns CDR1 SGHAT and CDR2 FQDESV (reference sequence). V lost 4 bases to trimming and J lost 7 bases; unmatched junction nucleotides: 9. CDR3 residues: CASSSTTGAGEQYF. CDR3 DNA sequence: TGTGCCAGCAGCTCCACGACAGGGGCGGGAGAGCAGTACTTC.

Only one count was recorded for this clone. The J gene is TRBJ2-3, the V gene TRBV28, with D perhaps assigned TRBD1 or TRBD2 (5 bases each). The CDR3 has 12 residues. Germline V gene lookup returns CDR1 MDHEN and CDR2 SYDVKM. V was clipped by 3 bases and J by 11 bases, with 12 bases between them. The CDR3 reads CASSFDPRGQYF. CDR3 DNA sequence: TGTGCCAGCAGTTTCGACCCGAGGGGGCAGTATTTT.

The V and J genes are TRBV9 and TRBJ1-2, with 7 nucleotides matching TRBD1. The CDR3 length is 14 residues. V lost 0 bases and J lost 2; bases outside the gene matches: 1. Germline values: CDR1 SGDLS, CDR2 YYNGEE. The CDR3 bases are TGTGCCAGCAGCGTAGACAGGGGAAACTATGGCTACACCTTC. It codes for CASSVDRGNYGYTF.

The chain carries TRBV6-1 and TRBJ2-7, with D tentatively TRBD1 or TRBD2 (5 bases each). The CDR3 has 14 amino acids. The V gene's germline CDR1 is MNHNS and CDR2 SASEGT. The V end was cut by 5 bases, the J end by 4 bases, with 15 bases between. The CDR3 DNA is TGTGCCAGCAGTCCCGGGACGGCCGGTTACGAGCAGTACTTC. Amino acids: CASSPGTAGYEQYF.

For the CDR3, the DNA is TGTGCCAGCAGCTTAGCCGGACTAGCAGGTGAGCAGTTCTTC. It specifies CASSLAGLAGEQFF. This chain joins TRBV7-9 and TRBJ2-1; 8 bases match TRBD2. Germline V gene lookup returns CDR1 SEHNR and CDR2 FQNEAQ (reference sequence). The ends lost 0 bases at V and 9 bases at J; junction bases unmatched: 4. The CDR3 has 14 residues. The full variable domain, rest sourced from reference TRBV7-9 and TRBJ2-1, is DTGVSQNPRHKITKRGQNVTFRCDPISEHNRLYWYRQTLGQGPEFLTYFQNEAQLEKSRLLSDRFSAERPKGSFSTLEIQRTEQGDSAMYLCASSLAGLAGEQFFGPGTRLTVL.

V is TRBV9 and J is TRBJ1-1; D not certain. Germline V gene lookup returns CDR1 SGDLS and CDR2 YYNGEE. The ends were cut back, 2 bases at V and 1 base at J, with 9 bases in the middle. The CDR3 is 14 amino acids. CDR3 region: CASSVRQTNTEAFF. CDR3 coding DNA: TGTGCCAGCAGCGTTCGGCAGACGAACACTGAAGCTTTCTTT.

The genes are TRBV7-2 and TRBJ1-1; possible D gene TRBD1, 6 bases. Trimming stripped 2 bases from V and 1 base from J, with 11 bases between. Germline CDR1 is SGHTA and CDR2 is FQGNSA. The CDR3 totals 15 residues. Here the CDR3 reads CASSLLGGGNTEAFF. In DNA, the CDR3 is TGTGCCAGCAGCTTATTGGGGGGCGGGAACACTGAAGCTTTCTTT.

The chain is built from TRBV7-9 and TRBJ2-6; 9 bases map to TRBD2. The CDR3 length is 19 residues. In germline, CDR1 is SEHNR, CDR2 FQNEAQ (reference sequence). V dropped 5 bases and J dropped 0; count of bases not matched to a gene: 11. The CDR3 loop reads CASSPTPGLANSGANVLTF. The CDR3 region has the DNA TGTGCCAGCAGCCCAACACCGGGACTAGCTAACTCTGGGGCCAACGTCCTGACTTTC.

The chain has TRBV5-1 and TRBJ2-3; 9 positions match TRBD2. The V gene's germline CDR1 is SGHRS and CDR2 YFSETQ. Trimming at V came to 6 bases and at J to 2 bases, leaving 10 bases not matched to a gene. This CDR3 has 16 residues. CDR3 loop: CASTGGASGVTDTQYF. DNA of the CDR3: TGCGCCAGCACCGGGGGAGCTAGCGGGGTCACAGATACGCAGTATTTT.

For the CDR3, the DNA is TGTGCCATCAGTTATGGTCGGCTAGCAGGAGATACGCAGTATTTT. It is translated as CAISYGRLAGDTQYF. V and J are TRBV10-3 and TRBJ2-3; the D gene is possibly TRBD2 (5 bases). V gave up 5 bases and J gave up 5 bases, with 17 bases separating them. The CDR3 contains 15 residues. Germline V gene lookup returns CDR1 ENHRY and CDR2 SYGVKD.

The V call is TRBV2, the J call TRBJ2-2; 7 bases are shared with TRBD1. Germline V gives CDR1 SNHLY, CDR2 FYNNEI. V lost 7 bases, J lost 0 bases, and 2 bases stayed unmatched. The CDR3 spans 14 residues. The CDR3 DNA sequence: TGTGCCAGCACGGACAGGCCGAACACCGGGGAGCTGTTTTTT. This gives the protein CASTDRPNTGELFF.

The CDR3 DNA reads as TGTGCCAGCACCCGGGGTTTCCCCTATGGCTACACCTTC. Translation: CASTRGFPYGYTF. This rearrangement joins TRBV5-8 to TRBJ1-2; no reliable D call. Trimming left V 6 bases short and J 4 bases short, with 13 bases between. Germline V gene lookup returns CDR1 SGHTS and CDR2 YDEGEE. This CDR3 is 13 amino acids long.

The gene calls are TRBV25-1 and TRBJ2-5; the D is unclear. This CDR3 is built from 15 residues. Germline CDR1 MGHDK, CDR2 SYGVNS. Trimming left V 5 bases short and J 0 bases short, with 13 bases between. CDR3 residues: CASSSSGSYQETQYF. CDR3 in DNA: TGTGCCAGCAGTTCCTCGGGCTCGTACCAAGAGACCCAGTACTTC. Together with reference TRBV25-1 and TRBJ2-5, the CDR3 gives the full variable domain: EADIYQTPRYLVIGTGKKITLECSQTMGHDKMYWYQQDPGMELHLIHYSYGVNSTEKGDLSSESTVSRIRTEHFPLTLESARPSHTSQYLCASSSSGSYQETQYFGPGTRLLVL.

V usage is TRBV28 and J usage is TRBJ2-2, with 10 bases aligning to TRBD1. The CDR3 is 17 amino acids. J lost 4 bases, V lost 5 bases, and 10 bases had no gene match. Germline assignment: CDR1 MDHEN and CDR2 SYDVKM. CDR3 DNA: TGTGCCAGCAGTCCAACCGGGACAGGGGTTTCCACCGGGGAGCTGTTTTTT. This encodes CASSPTGTGVSTGELFF.